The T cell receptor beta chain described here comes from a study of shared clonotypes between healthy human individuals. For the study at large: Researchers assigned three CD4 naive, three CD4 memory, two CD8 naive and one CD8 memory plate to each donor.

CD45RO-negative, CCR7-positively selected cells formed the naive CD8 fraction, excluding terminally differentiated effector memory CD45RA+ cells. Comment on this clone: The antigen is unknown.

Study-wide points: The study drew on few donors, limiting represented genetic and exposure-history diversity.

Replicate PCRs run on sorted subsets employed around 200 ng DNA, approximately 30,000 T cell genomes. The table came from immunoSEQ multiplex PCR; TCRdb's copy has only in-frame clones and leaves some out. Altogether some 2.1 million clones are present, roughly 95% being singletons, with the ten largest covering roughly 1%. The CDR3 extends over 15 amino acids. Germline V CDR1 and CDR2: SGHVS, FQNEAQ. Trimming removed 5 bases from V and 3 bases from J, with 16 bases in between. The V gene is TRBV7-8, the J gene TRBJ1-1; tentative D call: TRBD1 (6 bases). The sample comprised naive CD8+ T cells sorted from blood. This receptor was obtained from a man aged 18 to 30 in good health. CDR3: CASSPKGVRYTEAFF. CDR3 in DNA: TGTGCCAGCAGCCCAAAGGGGGTCCGGTACACTGAAGCTTTCTTT.